The clone carrying this TCR beta chain is a singleton in its sample. These data are taken from a study of blood T cell repertoires in COVID-19. Method: immunoSEQ multiplex PCR; TCRdb's copy keeps in-frame clones and lacks some. The table includes more than 300,000 clones, roughly four fifths detected once. Each participant's cohort was designated according to participant-reported clinical history. V lost 5 bases and J lost 7; bases outside the gene matches: 6. The germline V gene encodes CDR1 LNHDA and CDR2 SQIVND (reference sequence). There are 14 residues in the CDR3. The V and J genes are TRBV19 and TRBJ2-1, with 9 nucleotides matching TRBD1. The TCR originated in a woman aged 50 to 60 who had recovered from COVID-19. The sample was PBMCs or T cells enriched from blood (not recorded which). CDR3 nucleotides: TGTGCCAGTAGTGACCCGGACAGGGGAAATGAGCAGTTCTTC. This codes for CASSDPDRGNEQFF. The full variable domain, completed using reference TRBV19 and TRBJ2-1, is DGGITQSPKYLFRKEGQNVTLSCEQNLNHDAMYWYRQDPGQGLRLIYYSQIVNDFQKGDIAEGYSVSREKKESFPLTVTSAQKNPTAFYLCASSDPDRGNEQFFGPGTRLTVL.